This TCR beta chain is drawn from a study of blood T cell repertoires in COVID-19. Repertoires were generated with immunoSEQ multiplex PCR, while TCRdb's copy carries only in-frame clones and drops some. The sample has 250,000 or so clones, roughly four fifths seen once. V was pared by 3 bases and J by 7 bases, with 3 bases of the junction left unmatched. Germline V gene lookup returns CDR1 LNHNV and CDR2 YYDKDF (reference sequence). CDR3 size: 14 residues. The TCR comes from a man aged 55 to 69 who had recovered from COVID-19. Sequencing used PBMCs or T cells enriched from blood (not recorded which). The rearrangement joins TRBV15 to TRBJ1-5; 10 positions match TRBD1. CDR3 region: CATSRDRGDQPQHF. Written as DNA, the CDR3 is TGTGCCACCAGCAGGGACAGGGGGGACCAGCCCCAGCATTTT.